The sample holds many counts of the clone carrying this TCR beta chain. No antigen is known for it. The V gene lost 3 bases and the J gene lost 3 bases, with 8 bases spanning the gap. This CDR3 is 13 amino acids long. CDR1 and CDR2 from the germline V gene are KGHSH and LQKENI. This entry belongs to a study of T cells in Graves' hyperthyroidism and ophthalmopathy. Amplification of TCR beta CDR3 regions was performed using RNA transcripts as template. First-round RT-PCR targeting the TCR CDR3 was performed with the HTBI primer set. MiXCR was run by TCRdb on the multiplex PCR reads, yielding one entry per CDR3 protein. The sample shows approximately 410,000 distinct CDR3 sequences, about 15% of them seen only once. General observations from the study: Most thyroid clonotypes expanded above 0.001 appeared in blood too.

The material sequenced was blood. The source of this sequence is a man in his late teens or twenties with Graves' ophthalmopathy. This chain uses TRBV18 with TRBJ2-5; no reliable D call. CDR3 region: CASSPWQKETQYF. For the CDR3, the DNA is TGTGCCAGCTCACCTTGGCAGAAAGAGACCCAGTACTTC.